A selection of T cell receptor beta chains follows, all from one sample in a study of shared T cell receptors in the human thymus. Method: immunoSEQ multiplex PCR; TCRdb's copy keeps in-frame clones and lacks some. Of 500,000 to 850,000 clones in the sample, around 87% were seen once. This sample also belongs to another study, concerning human thymus T cells.

The source material was thymocytes. These receptors were collected from a boy under two years old with a congenital heart defect. Both conserved end residues are part of each CDR3. Each record gives: CDR3 protein, CDR3 DNA, J gene, V gene, clone size, D gene. The D gene is left open where the match is weak. Where a row states a size, it is once, few, many or the class of an expanded clone; other rows omit it.

CDR3: CASSDTGGGYYEQYF
DNA: TGTGCCAGCAGTGATACGGGCGGGGGTTACTACGAGCAGTACTTC
J: TRBJ2-7
V: TRBV2
size: NA
D: TRBD2

CDR3: CSVPGLAGPTSTDTQYF
DNA: TGCAGCGTCCCGGGACTAGCGGGACCTACTAGCACAGATACGCAGTATTTT
J: TRBJ2-3
V: TRBV29-1
size: NA
D: TRBD2

CDR3: CASSRRGDRGSGANVLTF
DNA: TGTGCCAGCAGCCGCCGTGGGGACAGGGGATCAGGGGCCAACGTCCTGACTTTC
J: TRBJ2-6
V: TRBV14
size: NA
D: TRBD1

CDR3: CASSATSGGLTDTQYF
DNA: TGTGCCAGTAGTGCGACTAGCGGGGGGCTCACAGATACGCAGTATTTT
J: TRBJ2-3
V: TRBV19
size: NA
D: TRBD2

CDR3: CASRSRRGDNSPLHF
DNA: TGTGCCAGTAGATCTAGGCGGGGGGATAATTCACCCCTCCACTTT
J: TRBJ1-6
V: TRBV19
size: NA
D: NA

CDR3: CASSRAATNSPLHF
DNA: TGTGCCAGCAGCCGGGCCGCCACTAATTCACCCCTCCACTTT
J: TRBJ1-6
V: TRBV4-2
size: NA
D: NA

CDR3: CASSLGGTSGGRFSYEQYF
DNA: TGTGCCAGCAGCTTAGGTGGGACTAGCGGGGGGCGGTTTTCCTACGAGCAGTACTTC
J: TRBJ2-7
V: TRBV5-6
size: NA
D: TRBD2

CDR3: CASRPQGNQPQHF
DNA: TGTGCCAGCAGACCTCAGGGGAATCAGCCCCAGCATTTT
J: TRBJ1-5
V: TRBV6-1
size: NA
D: NA

CDR3: CASSLGQGGYTF
DNA: TGTGCCAGCAGTCTAGGACAGGGTGGCTACACCTTC
J: TRBJ1-2
V: TRBV5-6
size: NA
D: TRBD1

CDR3: CASSTPGAVYGYTF
DNA: TGTGCCAGTAGTACGCCTGGGGCGGTATATGGCTACACCTTC
J: TRBJ1-2
V: TRBV19
size: NA
D: NA

CDR3: CAWSPKGTSGSWTEQFF
DNA: TGTGCCTGGAGTCCAAAAGGGACTAGCGGGAGTTGGACTGAGCAGTTCTTC
J: TRBJ2-1
V: TRBV30
size: NA
D: TRBD2

CDR3: CATSREEGSYEQYF
DNA: TGTGCCACCAGCAGAGAGGAGGGATCCTACGAGCAGTACTTC
J: TRBJ2-7
V: TRBV15
size: NA
D: NA

CDR3: CASSSSGQGRSLNYGYTF
DNA: TGTGCCAGCAGTTCCTCCGGACAGGGAAGGTCCCTCAACTATGGCTACACCTTC
J: TRBJ1-2
V: TRBV27
size: NA
D: TRBD1

CDR3: CASNGTGETTGELFF
DNA: TGTGCCAGCAACGGGACAGGTGAAACCACCGGGGAGCTGTTTTTT
J: TRBJ2-2
V: TRBV28
size: once
D: TRBD1

CDR3: CAISDENVGEGGRWDYGYTF
DNA: TGTGCCATCAGTGATGAGAATGTAGGGGAGGGGGGGCGCTGGGACTATGGCTACACCTTC
J: TRBJ1-2
V: TRBV10-3
size: NA
D: NA

CDR3: CASGLDFGGSPHEQFF
DNA: TGTGCTAGTGGTTTGGACTTTGGCGGGAGTCCCCATGAGCAGTTCTTC
J: TRBJ2-1
V: TRBV12-5
size: NA
D: TRBD2

CDR3: CASTGTARSGNTIYF
DNA: TGTGCCAGTACGGGTACGGCTAGATCTGGAAACACCATATATTTT
J: TRBJ1-3
V: TRBV19
size: NA
D: NA

CDR3: CASRPTGSGTDTQYF
DNA: TGTGCCAGCAGGCCTACAGGGTCCGGCACAGATACGCAGTATTTT
J: TRBJ2-3
V: TRBV6-5
size: NA
D: NA

CDR3: CASSTGGNLPTHYEQYF
DNA: TGTGCCAGTAGTACAGGGGGCAATCTACCTACTCACTACGAGCAGTACTTC
J: TRBJ2-7
V: TRBV19
size: NA
D: TRBD1

CDR3: CASRPRGGDTQYF
DNA: TGTGCCAGCAGACCCCGTGGAGGGGATACGCAGTATTTT
J: TRBJ2-3
V: TRBV28
size: NA
D: NA